Following are 27 T cell receptor beta chains from one sample sequenced in a study of memory CD4+ T cells and cytomegalovirus serostatus. Single viable CD3+CD4+CD8-CD45RO+ cells were sorted as the memory CD4+ T cells. Method: immunoSEQ multiplex PCR; TCRdb's copy keeps in-frame clones and lacks some. The sample contains roughly 54,000 clones, roughly four fifths of which appear only once. Input material: memory CD4+ T cells from blood. The receptors here all came from an adult in good health and CMV-seronegative.

This clone is deemed medium-sized. The chain links TRBV2 to TRBJ2-7; D is unclear. V lost 5 bases and J lost 6, with 8 bases in between. The CDR3 loop spans 11 amino acids. The germline V gene has CDR1 SNHLY and CDR2 FYNNEI. DNA of the CDR3: TGTGCCAGCAGTTCCTGGGGCGAGCAGTACTTC. Protein sequence: CASSSWGEQYF.

The chain carries TRBV10-1 and TRBJ2-7; no clear D gene. The CDR3 has 13 amino acids. Germline V gives CDR1 WNHNN, CDR2 SYGVQD (reference sequence). The germline V and J ends were trimmed by 3 bases and 3 bases, with 9 bases remaining between them. The CDR3 is CASSDRSHYEQYF. For the CDR3, the DNA is TGCGCCAGCAGTGACAGATCCCACTACGAGCAGTACTTC.

This chain links TRBV15 with TRBJ2-1; 7 nucleotides align to TRBD1. V lost 3 bases and J lost 7; bases outside the gene matches: 12. This CDR3 spans 16 amino acids. The germline gives CDR1 LNHNV, CDR2 YYDKDF (reference sequence). CDR3 in DNA: TGTGCCACCAGCAGGTCCGCGGACAGGCGGATGAATGAGCAGTTCTTC. Protein: CATSRSADRRMNEQFF.

CDR3 protein: CASSLDYAVNEQFF. The CDR3 bases are TGTGCCAGCAGCTTAGATTACGCGGTCAATGAGCAGTTCTTC. The chain couples TRBV11-2 to TRBJ2-1; D not certain. V was pared by 0 bases and J by 6 bases, with 9 bases between. Germline V gives CDR1 SGHAT, CDR2 FQNNGV. The CDR3 consists of 14 residues.

The gene calls are TRBV4-1 and TRBJ2-1, with 8 bases aligning to TRBD2. CDR3 length: 18 amino acids. Germline trimming cut 2 bases from V and 6 bases from J; bases unmatched to any gene: 15. Germline CDR1 is MGHRA and CDR2 is YSYEKL. CDR3 amino acids: CASSQISGKFGKGNEQFF. The CDR3 bases are TGCGCCAGCAGCCAAATTAGCGGGAAATTCGGGAAAGGCAATGAGCAGTTCTTC.

Written as DNA, the CDR3 is TGTGCCAGCAGCCACTTAGGAACGACAGGGAACACTGAAGCTTTCTTT. It translates to CASSHLGTTGNTEAFF. V is TRBV7-2 and J is TRBJ1-1; possible D gene TRBD1, 6 bases. Between the trimmed V and J ends, which lost 5 bases and 1 base, there was a span of 17 bases. The CDR3 length is 16 residues. Per germline, CDR1 SGHTA and CDR2 FQGNSA.

The J gene is TRBJ2-5, the V gene TRBV7-2, with D hard to call. This CDR3 contains 14 residues. Germline CDR1 is SGHTA and CDR2 is FQGNSA. Trimming took off 5 bases at V and 2 bases at J, with 12 bases between the two ends. CDR3 amino acids: CASSPKRTQETQYF. The CDR3 coding sequence is TGTGCCAGCAGCCCCAAGCGAACTCAAGAGACCCAGTACTTC.

V usage is TRBV5-5 and J usage is TRBJ2-2; D remains ambiguous. Germline V CDR1 and CDR2: SGHKS, YYEKEE (reference sequence). With 0 bases removed from V and 6 bases from J, the gap between germline ends came to 3 bases. This CDR3 comprises 12 residues. CDR3 residues: CASSLVAGELFF. The CDR3 DNA follows: TGTGCCAGCAGCTTGGTTGCCGGGGAGCTGTTTTTT.

This clone was detected a few times. The chain uses TRBV28 and TRBJ1-1; possibly TRBD1 for D (6 bases). The CDR3 has 16 residues. The V gene lost 2 bases and the J gene lost 1 base, with 14 bases spanning the gap. Germline V gene lookup returns CDR1 MDHEN and CDR2 SYDVKM. As DNA, the CDR3 is TGTGCCAGCAGTTTACGGCAGGGGTTCGGGAACACTGAAGCTTTCTTT. Its protein is CASSLRQGFGNTEAFF.

V usage is TRBV5-1 and J usage is TRBJ2-7, with 14 bases that match TRBD2. This CDR3 comprises 16 residues. CDR1 is SGHRS, CDR2 YFSETQ, per germline. J was trimmed by 7 bases and V by 0 bases; bases with no gene match: 6. The CDR3 DNA is TGCGCCAGCAGCTTGGTCTCGGGACTAGCGGGAGAGGAGCAGTACTTC. Translating gives CASSLVSGLAGEEQYF.

The chain recombines TRBV5-1 with TRBJ2-1; TRBD2 matches 15 bases. Losses at the gene ends were 4 bases for V and 4 bases for J; bases not matched to a gene: 6. Germline CDR1 and CDR2: SGHRS and YFSETQ. This CDR3 is 17 amino acids long. In DNA, the CDR3 is TGCGCCAGCAGCCCATCAGGACTAGCGGGAGGGTACAATGAGCAGTTCTTC. The encoded protein is CASSPSGLAGGYNEQFF.

The chain has TRBV19 and TRBJ2-1; 8 bases line up with TRBD2. The length of the CDR3 is 17 residues. Germline trimming cut 7 bases from V and 1 base from J; bases unmatched to any gene: 12. Germline V CDR1 and CDR2: LNHDA, SQIVND (reference sequence). The CDR3 DNA sequence: TGTGCCAGTAAGGGGACTTGGAGCGGGAGTTCCTACAATGAGCAGTTCTTC. Translated: CASKGTWSGSSYNEQFF.

The genes are TRBV5-1 and TRBJ1-5; D not certain. CDR3 length equals 15 residues. Germline V CDR1 and CDR2: SGHRS, YFSETQ. V was pared by 1 base and J by 0 bases, with 8 bases between. CDR3 DNA sequence: TGCGCCAGCAGCTTGTTCGCAGGTAGCAATCAGCCCCAGCATTTT. Encoded protein: CASSLFAGSNQPQHF.

This chain connects TRBV28 to TRBJ2-7; D might be TRBD1 or TRBD2, each matching 5 bases. Trimming pared 6 bases from V and 3 bases from J, leaving 15 bases between. The CDR3 is 14 residues long. The V gene's germline CDR1 is MDHEN and CDR2 SYDVKM. The CDR3 DNA is TGTGCCAGCAGGGCCGGGGCAGGGCTCTACGAGCAGTACTTC. Translated: CASRAGAGLYEQYF.

The chain is built from TRBV30 and TRBJ1-6, with TRBD1 as a possible D gene (6 bases). CDR1 is GTSNPN, CDR2 SVGIG, per germline (reference sequence). This CDR3 contains 14 residues. V lost 3 bases and J lost 2, with 8 bases in between. The CDR3 loop reads CAWRAGAYNSPLHF. For the CDR3, the DNA is TGTGCCTGGAGGGCAGGGGCCTATAATTCACCCCTCCACTTT.

The table lists this clone with a few counts. The chain employs TRBV19 and TRBJ2-2; D unclear. Germline values: CDR1 LNHDA, CDR2 SQIVND (reference sequence). Between the trimmed V and J ends, which lost 7 bases and 3 bases, there was a span of 3 bases. The CDR3 sequence is 11 residues long. The CDR3 bases are TGTGCCAGTACCTACACCGGGGAGCTGTTTTTT. As protein: CASTYTGELFF.

This chain links TRBV10-3 with TRBJ2-1; D may be TRBD1 or TRBD2 (6 bases each). The CDR3 length is 18 residues. CDR1 is ENHRY and CDR2 is SYGVKD in the germline V gene. V lost 0 bases and J lost 5, with 20 bases in between. CDR3 bases: TGTGCCATCAGTGAGTCGTCGGGGGCCTACAAGCTCAACAATGAGCAGTTCTTC. The encoded protein is CAISESSGAYKLNNEQFF.

The J gene is TRBJ1-3, the V gene TRBV7-3; TRBD1 agrees at 9 bases. Germline V CDR1 and CDR2: SGHTA, FQGTGA. Unmatched junction bases numbered 3, after V lost 5 bases and J lost 4 bases. The CDR3 contains 14 residues. CDR3 amino acids: CASSGTGSGNTIYF. The CDR3, as DNA: TGTGCCAGCAGCGGGACAGGGTCCGGAAACACCATATATTTT.

The chain joins TRBV30 to TRBJ2-3; no clear D. Germline V gene sequence: CDR1 GTSNPN, CDR2 SVGIG (reference sequence). The CDR3 is 12 residues long. Between the trimmed V and J ends, which lost 4 bases and 4 bases, there was a span of 9 bases. CDR3: CAWNPRADTQYF. For the CDR3, the DNA is TGTGCCTGGAACCCTCGGGCAGATACGCAGTATTTT.

This chain links TRBV28 with TRBJ2-1, with 7 bases aligning to TRBD1. This CDR3 is 15 amino acids long. The ends lost 6 bases at V and 2 bases at J; junction bases unmatched: 7. Germline CDR1 is MDHEN and CDR2 is SYDVKM. CDR3 region: CASSHNRGPYNEQFF. The CDR3 nucleotides read TGTGCCAGCAGCCACAACAGGGGTCCCTACAATGAGCAGTTCTTC.

The chain has TRBV4-2 and TRBJ1-3, with D tentatively TRBD1 (5 bases). Germline CDR1 reads LGHNA; CDR2 reads YNFKEQ. The V and J ends lost 3 bases and 0 bases respectively, with 15 bases between them. This CDR3 has 17 amino acids. CDR3 region: CASSHIGTDYSGNTIYF. The CDR3, as DNA: TGTGCCAGCAGCCACATAGGGACGGACTACTCTGGAAACACCATATATTTT.

The rearrangement joins TRBV10-3 to TRBJ1-2, with D perhaps TRBD1 (5 bases). CDR3 length: 13 residues. Deletions cut 8 bases from V and 6 bases from J, with 16 bases between. CDR1 is ENHRY, CDR2 SYGVKD, per germline. CDR3 protein: CAIAPTGVDGYTF. The CDR3 DNA follows: TGTGCCATCGCCCCAACGGGGGTTGATGGCTACACCTTC.

The table lists this clone with a count of one. V gene TRBV28 combines with J gene TRBJ1-2, with 9 nucleotides matching TRBD1. The CDR3 sequence is 15 residues long. After removal of 1 base from V and 4 bases from J, the junction contained 4 bases not matched to a gene. The germline V gene has CDR1 MDHEN and CDR2 SYDVKM. The CDR3 loop is CASSLSGTGTYGYTF. In DNA, the CDR3 is TGTGCCAGCAGTTTATCCGGGACAGGGACCTATGGCTACACCTTC.

V gene TRBV7-8 combines with J gene TRBJ1-6; 8 bases match TRBD1. This CDR3 spans 14 amino acids. Unmatched junction bases numbered 8, after V lost 7 bases and J lost 9 bases. Germline-derived CDR1 and CDR2 are SGHVS and FQNEAQ. The chain's CDR3 is CASNTGGLGSPLHF. The CDR3 DNA sequence: TGTGCCAGCAATACAGGGGGGTTGGGTTCACCCCTCCACTTT.

The chain links TRBV7-2 to TRBJ2-3; tentatively, D is TRBD1 or TRBD2 (6 bases each). The CDR3 covers 16 residues. Germline V CDR1 and CDR2: SGHTA, FQGNSA. The V and J ends lost 3 bases and 5 bases respectively, with 18 bases between them. The CDR3 loop is CASSFFSGGRGDTQYF. The CDR3 DNA follows: TGTGCCAGCAGCTTTTTCTCCGGGGGCCGGGGAGATACGCAGTATTTT.

The CDR3 protein is CSAKPGQRQYF. CDR3 bases: TGCAGTGCGAAGCCAGGACAGCGTCAGTACTTC. The J gene is TRBJ2-5, the V gene TRBV20-1; tentatively, D is TRBD1 (6 bases). This CDR3 region has 11 residues. Germline V gene data show CDR1 as DFQATT and CDR2 as SNEGSKA (reference sequence). Trimming cost V 6 bases and J 11 bases, with 16 bases left between them.

CDR3: CASSIDRGPGNTIYF. The CDR3 nucleotides are TGTGCCAGCAGCATTGACAGGGGGCCTGGAAACACCATATATTTT. The J gene is TRBJ1-3, the V gene TRBV7-2, with 10 bases matching TRBD1. Trimming removed 5 bases from V and 2 bases from J; junction bases left unmatched: 3. There are 15 residues in the CDR3. Germline CDR1 SGHTA, CDR2 FQGNSA.